The 21 T cell receptor beta chains below all came from one sample that was sequenced in a study of blood T cell repertoires in COVID-19. The protocol was immunoSEQ multiplex PCR, while the TCRdb copy is restricted to in-frame clones and leaves out a portion. The data hold over 250,000 clones, with around 84% observed a single time. Sequencing was performed on PBMCs or T cells enriched from blood (not recorded which). The source of these receptors is a middle-aged man who had been exposed to COVID-19.

V usage is TRBV5-1 and J usage is TRBJ2-1; a weak D match, TRBD2 (6 bases). V lost 4 bases to trimming and J lost 8 bases, with 13 bases between them. This CDR3 is built from 13 residues. Per the germline V gene, CDR1 is SGHRS and CDR2 is YFSETQ. CDR3 DNA sequence: TGCGCCAGCAGCGTGGACTACGCCGATGAGCAGTTCTTC. Translation: CASSVDYADEQFF.

This clone showed up just once. The genes are TRBV7-3 and TRBJ2-3; D not resolved. Trimming shortened V by 5 bases and J by 6 bases, and 9 bases separated the two germline ends. The CDR3 runs to 12 residues. Germline CDR1 and CDR2: SGHTA and FQGTGA. The CDR3 sequence: CASSPPGDTQYF. CDR3 DNA: TGTGCCAGCAGCCCCCCCGGTGATACGCAGTATTTT.

Only a few counts were recorded for this clone. The V and J genes are TRBV6-4 and TRBJ1-5, with no clear D. The V end was cut by 3 bases, the J end by 9 bases, with 9 bases between. The CDR3 contains 12 residues. The germline V gene has CDR1 MRHNA and CDR2 SNTAGT. The CDR3 sequence: CASSEGRGPQHF. The CDR3 bases are TGTGCCAGCAGTGAAGGCCGCGGGCCCCAGCATTTT.

This clone was seen a single time. The V call is TRBV4-1, the J call TRBJ2-7, with D possibly being TRBD1 (6 bases). Trimming pared 0 bases from V and 6 bases from J, leaving 6 bases between. The CDR3 totals 12 residues. CDR1 is MGHRA, CDR2 YSYEKL, per germline. DNA for the CDR3: TGCGCCAGCAGCCAAGAAGGGGGCGAGCAGTACTTC. Its protein is CASSQEGGEQYF.

J is TRBJ1-6 and V is TRBV5-4; 9 nucleotides line up with TRBD1. CDR3 length: 14 amino acids. Germline V CDR1 and CDR2: SGHNT, YYREEE (reference sequence). V was clipped by 5 bases and J by 10 bases; unmatched bases: 7. The CDR3 DNA reads as TGTGCCAGCAGACATGACAGGGGGGACTCACCCCTCCACTTT. Amino acid sequence: CASRHDRGDSPLHF.

This chain joins TRBV30 and TRBJ2-5; TRBD2 aligns across 8 bases. There are 14 residues in the CDR3. Germline CDR1 is GTSNPN and CDR2 is SVGIG (reference sequence). V shed 1 base, J shed 6 bases, and the junction held 7 bases outside the gene matches. The CDR3 coding sequence is TGTGCCTGGAGTGACCGAGCGGGAGCGAAGACCCAGTACTTC. This sequence encodes CAWSDRAGAKTQYF.

The chain joins TRBV5-5 to TRBJ2-3; 10 bases are a match to TRBD2. J gave up 6 bases and V 0 bases, and 16 bases lay outside the gene matches. The germline V gene encodes CDR1 SGHKS and CDR2 YYEKEE (reference sequence). The CDR3 totals 19 residues. In nucleotides, the CDR3 is TGTGCCAGCAGCTTGGATCTAGCGGGAGCTAACCAACGGGGGGATACGCAGTATTTT. It translates to CASSLDLAGANQRGDTQYF.

The rearrangement uses TRBV18 and TRBJ2-7; the match to TRBD2 covers 12 bases. V was pared by 5 bases and J by 6 bases, with 8 bases of the junction left unmatched. The CDR3 spans 15 residues. Looked up from germline, CDR1 is KGHSH and CDR2 is LQKENI. The CDR3 DNA follows: TGTGCCAGCTCATCGCCCGGACTAGCGGGACTCGAGCAGTACTTC. Its protein is CASSSPGLAGLEQYF.

The chain joins TRBV10-3 to TRBJ1-1; D is unresolved. This CDR3 is 14 amino acids long. The germline V gene encodes CDR1 ENHRY and CDR2 SYGVKD. Trimming shortened V by 7 bases and J by 1 base, and 13 bases separated the two germline ends. The CDR3, as DNA: TGTGCCATCACAAGGCAGGCCAGGAACACTGAAGCTTTCTTT. This translates into CAITRQARNTEAFF.

The J gene is TRBJ2-1, the V gene TRBV19; 12 bases line up with TRBD2. V was clipped by 3 bases and J by 5 bases; unmatched bases: 5. CDR1 and CDR2 (germline): LNHDA, SQIVND (reference sequence). The CDR3 loop spans 16 amino acids. The chain's CDR3 is CASSIFRTSGDNEQFF. The CDR3 DNA reads TGTGCCAGTAGTATCTTCCGGACTAGCGGGGACAATGAGCAGTTCTTC.

This rearrangement joins TRBV18 to TRBJ2-7; perhaps TRBD1 as D (6 bases). The germline V and J ends were trimmed by 3 bases and 1 base, with 13 bases remaining between them. The CDR3 totals 15 residues. The germline V gene encodes CDR1 KGHSH and CDR2 LQKENI. CDR3 nucleotides: TGTGCCAGCTCACCGCTGGCCAGGGGTTCCTACGAGCAGTACTTC. Amino acids: CASSPLARGSYEQYF.

The chain combines TRBV7-9 with TRBJ2-5; 8 bases are shared with TRBD2. The germline gives CDR1 SEHNR, CDR2 FQNEAQ (reference sequence). J lost 1 base, V lost 5 bases, and 9 bases had no gene match. There are 16 residues in the CDR3. CDR3 in DNA: TGTGCCAGCAGCACCGGTATAGCGGGGATCCAAGAGACCCAGTACTTC. As protein: CASSTGIAGIQETQYF.

J is TRBJ2-3 and V is TRBV3-1 (or the pseudogene TRBV3-2); 7 positions match TRBD2. The length of the CDR3 is 16 residues. Germline CDR1 reads LGHDT; CDR2 reads YNNKEL (reference sequence). The junction had 4 bases not matched to a gene; V was cut back by 0 bases and J by 1 base. The CDR3 here is CASSQERLARTDTQYF. Here the CDR3 DNA reads TGTGCCAGCAGCCAAGAAAGACTAGCTCGCACAGATACGCAGTATTTT.

This clone was observed a handful of times. The CDR3 DNA is TGTGCCAGCAGCCAAGTCACGGGAAGGGCACCCCTCCACTTT. Encoded protein: CASSQVTGRAPLHF. The J gene is TRBJ1-6, the V gene TRBV14; D gene unclear. V lost 1 base and J 11 bases, leaving 12 bases between the germline ends. The germline gives CDR1 SGHDN, CDR2 FVKESK. The CDR3 length is 14 residues.

This chain connects TRBV5-1 to TRBJ2-7; D is undetermined. Germline assignment: CDR1 SGHRS and CDR2 YFSETQ. The CDR3 totals 13 residues. V dropped 0 bases and J dropped 4 bases, with 8 bases sitting between them. This CDR3 is CASSLESLYEQYF. CDR3 bases: TGCGCCAGCAGCTTGGAAAGCCTATACGAGCAGTACTTC.

V is TRBV19 and J is TRBJ2-7; 8 bases match TRBD1. This CDR3 comprises 15 residues. Germline V gene data show CDR1 as LNHDA and CDR2 as SQIVND (reference sequence). V lost 3 bases to trimming and J lost 3 bases; unmatched junction nucleotides: 7. For the CDR3, the DNA is TGTGCCAGTAGTATTAAAGGGACAGGCATCTACGAGCAGTACTTC. Residues: CASSIKGTGIYEQYF.

This clone was counted a few times. In DNA, the CDR3 is TGTGCTAGTGGTACCGGGACAGGGACAATTACAGATACGCAGTATTTT. Translating gives CASGTGTGTITDTQYF. V and J are TRBV12-5 and TRBJ2-3; 9 bases are shared with TRBD1. The junction had 9 bases not matched to a gene; V was cut back by 5 bases and J by 3 bases. CDR3 size: 16 residues. Looked up from germline, CDR1 is LGHNT and CDR2 is FRNRAP.

This rearrangement joins TRBV4-1 to TRBJ2-3, with 7 bases lining up with TRBD2. The V segment lost 1 base and the J segment 4 bases; nucleotides outside the gene matches: 8. CDR3 size: 16 residues. Per the germline V gene, CDR1 is MGHRA and CDR2 is YSYEKL. The DNA of the CDR3 is TGCGCCAGCAGCCAAGGCAGCGGGGACCCCGCAGATACGCAGTATTTT. Residues: CASSQGSGDPADTQYF.

This clone has only one observation. The chain combines TRBV19 with TRBJ1-3; tentative D call: TRBD1 (5 bases). This CDR3 contains 16 residues. The V end was cut by 4 bases, the J end by 0 bases, with 13 bases between. Germline V CDR1 and CDR2: LNHDA, SQIVND (reference sequence). Written as DNA, the CDR3 is TGTGCCAGTAGTAGGGGGGTCAGGAGCTCTGGAAACACCATATATTTT. Translation gives CASSRGVRSSGNTIYF.

The rearrangement links TRBV29-1 to TRBJ1-1; D gene unclear. CDR3 size: 10 residues. Germline V CDR1 and CDR2: SQVTM, ANQGSEA. DNA for the CDR3: TGCAGTGCTATTTACAGTGAAGCTTTCTTT. Translating gives CSAIYSEAFF.

The V call is TRBV2, the J call TRBJ2-1; D is ambiguous. The CDR3 extends over 11 amino acids. Per germline, CDR1 SNHLY and CDR2 FYNNEI. V lost 5 bases and J lost 13, with 12 bases in between. Here the CDR3 reads CASSPEARQFF. The CDR3, as DNA: TGTGCCAGCAGTCCCGAGGCGCGTCAGTTCTTC.